The clone carrying this TCR beta chain was recorded a few times. As yet, its antigen is unknown. Isolated RNA was reverse transcribed in full, so expressed TCRB transcripts were sequenced. The average read count of naive, central memory and regulatory T cell samples was around 3.8 million. Generated by immunoSEQ multiplex PCR, the TCRdb table keeps only in-frame clones and is missing some. The repertoire includes 200,000 to 250,000 clones, approximately 15% of them detected once, and 0.015% to 0.02% sits in the top ten. This sample is drawn from a study of beta chain features in type 1 diabetes. About the study: Sorted cells numbering under 110 million were examined across all samples.

Study findings and constraints: Moderately but significantly shorter TCRB CDR3s were found in Type 1 diabetes patients in all four CD4+ subsets. Whether TCRB rearrangement is influenced by HLA type was left unresolved in this analysis.

This CDR3 is 12 amino acids long. The germline gives CDR1 SEHNR, CDR2 FQNEAQ (reference sequence). Trimming took 5 bases from V and 7 from J, leaving 11 bases between them. Using CD45RO/CCR7/CD25/CD127/CD95/CD27, CD4+ naive, central memory, regulatory and stem cell-like memory cells were sorted. The origin of this receptor is a man aged 30 to 39 with type 1 diabetes. The rearrangement links TRBV7-9 to TRBJ1-1; D is uncertain. Sequences were obtained from naive CD4+ T cells from blood. CDR3 residues: CASSLIALEAFF. In nucleotides, the CDR3 is TGTGCCAGCAGCCTAATCGCGCTTGAAGCTTTCTTT.